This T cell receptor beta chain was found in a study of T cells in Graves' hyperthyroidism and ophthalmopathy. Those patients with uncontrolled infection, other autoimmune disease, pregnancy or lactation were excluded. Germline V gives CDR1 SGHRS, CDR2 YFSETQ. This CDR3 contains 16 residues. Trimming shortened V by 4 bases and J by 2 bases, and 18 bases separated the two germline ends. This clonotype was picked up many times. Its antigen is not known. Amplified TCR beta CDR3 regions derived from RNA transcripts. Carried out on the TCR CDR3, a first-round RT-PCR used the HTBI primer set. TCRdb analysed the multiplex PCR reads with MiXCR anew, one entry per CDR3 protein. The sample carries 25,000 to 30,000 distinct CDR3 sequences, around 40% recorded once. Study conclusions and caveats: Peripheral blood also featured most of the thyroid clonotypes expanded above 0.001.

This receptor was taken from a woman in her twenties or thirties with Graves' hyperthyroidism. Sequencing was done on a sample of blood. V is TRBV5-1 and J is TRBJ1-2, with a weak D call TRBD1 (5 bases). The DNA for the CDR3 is TGCGCCAGCAGCCCAGCAGGGCAGTCCCAGAACTATGGCTACACCTTC. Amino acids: CASSPAGQSQNYGYTF.